This TCR beta chain was sequenced in a study of shared clonotypes between healthy human individuals. Study-wide context: There were three CD4 naive, three CD4 memory, two CD8 naive and one CD8 memory plates per donor.

Investigators divided CD4+ cells into CD45RA+ naive and CD45RA-negative memory subsets. TCRdb's table, derived via immunoSEQ multiplex PCR, lists solely in-frame clones and lacks some. Here the sample spans 2 million to 2.5 million clones, roughly 94% being singletons. This TCR was sampled from a man between 18 and 35 years old in good health. Material for sequencing was naive CD4+ T cells sorted from blood. This sample's subset: CD45RA+ positively selected.

CDR3 nucleotide sequence: TGTGCCAGCAGTACTTCATCGGCCTCGGGAGAAAAACTGTTTTTT. Its translation is CASSTSSASGEKLFF. The V call is TRBV6-5, the J call TRBJ1-4; D is uncertain. Germline values: CDR1 MNHEY, CDR2 SVGAGI. This CDR3 has 15 amino acids. V was pared by 5 bases and J by 8 bases, with 18 bases between.